The following is a T cell receptor (beta chain) sequence with its context. This sample was included in a study of OX40 agonist ivuxolimab in advanced cancers. Across the whole study: In three patients, partial responses were observed, one with hepatocellular carcinoma and two with cutaneous melanoma.

With 1 base clipped from V and 0 bases from J, the junction kept 6 bases outside the gene matches. The CDR3 covers 17 residues. Germline V gene sequence: CDR1 KGHSY, CDR2 FQNENV. Clones were read by immunoSEQ multiplex PCR, and TCRdb kept only the in-frame ones, dropping some. Of fewer than 30,000 clones listed, approximately 80% are singletons. The J gene is TRBJ1-3, the V gene TRBV16; the match to TRBD1 covers 7 bases. The source is an adult with an advanced solid tumor such as melanoma, head and neck, liver or kidney cancer. Specimen: CD4+ or CD8+ T cells sorted from blood, collected in a trial of the OX40 agonist ivuxolimab. The CDR3 bases are TGTGCCAGCAGCCAATATGGGACAGCGAGCTCTGGAAACACCATATATTTT. Translated: CASSQYGTASSGNTIYF.